The 26 T cell receptor beta chains in this list originate from one sample, sequenced in a study of CD8 T cells in ankylosing spondylitis. Study-wide findings and caveats: Blood of patients with ankylosing spondylitis appeared to be characterized by a TCR beta motif of about eight highly homologous variants.

Via MiXCR, TCRdb re-called the 5' RACE reads, giving one row per CDR3 protein. The sample yields some 700,000 distinct CDR3 sequences, 15% to 20% seen once. These receptors lack a known antigen. Sequenced material: blood, either unsorted or a sorted T cell fraction (not recorded which). These receptors were obtained from a male donor with ankylosing spondylitis.

The DNA of the CDR3 is TGCAGTGCCGTCCGACCTAGCGGGGGGAACACCGGGGAGCTGTTTTTT. It encodes CSAVRPSGGNTGELFF. V usage is TRBV20-1 and J usage is TRBJ2-2, with 10 bases fitting TRBD2. V lost 6 bases to trimming and J lost 1 base; unmatched junction nucleotides: 8. The CDR3 length is 16 residues. The germline CDR1 and CDR2 sequences are DFQATT and SNEGSKA (reference sequence).

The chain links TRBV30 to TRBJ1-1, with a weak D call TRBD1 (5 bases). Germline CDR1 GTSNPN, CDR2 SVGIG (reference sequence). V lost 3 bases and J lost 6, with 11 bases in between. This CDR3 is built from 12 residues. The CDR3 sequence: CAWRQDFPEAFF. In nucleotides, the CDR3 is TGTGCCTGGAGACAGGACTTCCCTGAAGCTTTCTTT.

This clonotype turned up a few times. V gene TRBV7-3 combines with J gene TRBJ2-1; TRBD2 matches 8 bases. The CDR3 extends over 15 amino acids. Trimming took 2 bases from V and 6 from J; bases not matched to a gene: 6. CDR1 SGHTA and CDR2 FQGTGA come from the germline V gene. The CDR3 region has the DNA TGTGCCAGCAGCTTATGGAGCGGGAGCGGCAATGAGCAGTTCTTC. Amino acids: CASSLWSGSGNEQFF.

This clonotype was seen a handful of times. V gene TRBV13 combines with J gene TRBJ2-5; a weak D match, TRBD2 (6 bases). Germline CDR1 is PRHDT and CDR2 is FYEKMQ (reference sequence). The CDR3 has 18 residues. The germline V and J ends were trimmed by 0 bases and 2 bases, with 19 bases remaining between them. The CDR3 region is CASSLGWGEAPSQETQYF. As DNA, the CDR3 is TGTGCCAGCAGCTTAGGATGGGGGGAGGCACCTTCACAAGAGACCCAGTACTTC.

This clonotype was detected a few times. Sequence at one end of the junction differs from germline and may be a read error. In DNA form, the CDR3 reads TGTGCCAGCAGTCCCCTCCCCGCATACAGTGAGCAGTTCTTC. Encoded protein: CASSPLPAYSEQFF. The chain is built from TRBV27 and TRBJ2-1; D not certain. Germline V CDR1 and CDR2: MNHEY, SMNVEV (reference sequence). The CDR3 consists of 14 residues.

J is TRBJ2-1 and V is TRBV12-3 or TRBV12-4; the D gene is possibly TRBD2 (6 bases). The V and J ends lost 7 bases and 2 bases respectively, with 15 bases between them. This CDR3 is 15 amino acids long. CDR3 DNA sequence: TGTGCCAGCACCCCCGGGACTCCTACCTACAATGAGCAGTTCTTC. Translated, it gives CASTPGTPTYNEQFF.

The chain has TRBV7-9 and TRBJ1-1; the D is unclear. Germline V lookup: CDR1 SEHNR, CDR2 FQNEAQ (reference sequence). V shed 8 bases and J shed 7 bases, with 11 bases lying between them. The CDR3 consists of 11 residues. Written as DNA, the CDR3 is TGTGCCAGCCGCCCCGTGGGTGAAGCTTTCTTT. The encoded protein is CASRPVGEAFF.

In its sample, this clonotype was seen a few times. The rearrangement uses TRBV5-6 and TRBJ1-1; D gene unclear. CDR1 SGHDT and CDR2 YYEEEE come from the germline V gene. V gave up 3 bases and J gave up 4 bases, with 16 bases separating them. This CDR3 has 15 residues. CDR3 protein: CASSWGPGEGTEAFF. The CDR3 bases are TGTGCCAGCAGCTGGGGTCCGGGAGAGGGCACTGAAGCTTTCTTT.

This clonotype was detected only a few times. The chain recombines TRBV20-1 with TRBJ2-7; possible D gene TRBD2, 6 bases. Trimming took 6 bases from V and 4 from J, leaving 13 bases between them. Germline V gives CDR1 DFQATT, CDR2 SNEGSKA (reference sequence). The CDR3 contains 12 residues. The CDR3 is CSAPGLQYEQYF. The CDR3 bases are TGCAGTGCCCCGGGACTTCAATACGAGCAGTACTTC.

The rearrangement uses TRBV15 and TRBJ2-7; possibly TRBD1 for D (6 bases). The CDR3 spans 15 residues. CDR1 is LNHNV, CDR2 YYDKDF, per germline (reference sequence). V gave up 0 bases and J gave up 1 base, with 10 bases separating them. The CDR3 is CATSRDLTGSYEQYF. CDR3 in DNA: TGTGCCACCAGCAGAGATCTTACAGGGTCCTACGAGCAGTACTTC.

Ten or more counts support this clonotype. At one boundary the junction diverges from the germline segment, which might be a read error. The V and J genes are TRBV5-1 and TRBJ2-2, with 7 bases lining up with TRBD1. Germline CDR1 SGHRS, CDR2 YFSETQ. The CDR3 consists of 14 residues. For the CDR3, the DNA is TGTGCCAGCAGCTTAGGGCAGGGGGCCGGGGAGCTGTTTTTT. Its translation is CASSLGQGAGELFF.

This chain connects TRBV29-1 to TRBJ2-1; D is uncertain. V was shortened by 3 bases and J by 4 bases, with 10 bases between the two germline ends. CDR1 and CDR2 from the germline V gene are SQVTM and ANQGSEA. The CDR3 loop spans 13 amino acids. CDR3 DNA: TGCAGCGTTGACGGCCCCGGGTACAATGAGCAGTTCTTC. Its translation is CSVDGPGYNEQFF.

The genes are TRBV12-3 or TRBV12-4 and TRBJ2-5, with D maybe TRBD2 (5 bases). V was clipped by 3 bases and J by 1 base, with 9 bases between them. The CDR3 runs 14 residues. Written as DNA, the CDR3 is TGTGCCAGCAGTTTTCGGCTAGCCCAAGAGACCCAGTACTTC. Its translation is CASSFRLAQETQYF.

V gene TRBV3-1 combines with J gene TRBJ2-1; D remains ambiguous. V was trimmed by 1 base and J by 7 bases, leaving 11 bases between them. Germline V lookup: CDR1 LGHDT, CDR2 YNNKEL (reference sequence). CDR3 size: 14 residues. The CDR3 DNA reads TGTGCCAGCAGCCAAGGGTACAGACCTAATGAGCAGTTCTTC. Its protein product is CASSQGYRPNEQFF.

Ten or more counts support this clonotype. The chain employs TRBV5-1 and TRBJ2-3; D is undetermined. V was trimmed by 0 bases and J by 0 bases, leaving 8 bases between them. CDR3 length: 15 residues. The V gene's germline CDR1 is SGHRS and CDR2 YFSETQ. The CDR3 sequence: CASSLEGGSTDTQYF. CDR3 nucleotide sequence: TGCGCCAGCAGCTTGGAAGGTGGAAGCACAGATACGCAGTATTTT.

This clonotype was found a few times. The gene calls are TRBV30 and TRBJ2-5; no definite D call. The CDR3 has 11 residues. Trimming shortened V by 5 bases and J by 2 bases, and 6 bases separated the two germline ends. The germline gives CDR1 GTSNPN, CDR2 SVGIG (reference sequence). CDR3 sequence (DNA): TGTGCCTGGGGGTCGCAAGAGACCCAGTACTTC. Amino acids: CAWGSQETQYF.

The chain uses TRBV20-1 and TRBJ1-5, with D uncertain. The CDR3 extends over 13 amino acids. CDR1 and CDR2 from the germline V gene are DFQATT and SNEGSKA (reference sequence). Between the trimmed V and J ends, which lost 3 bases and 3 bases, there was a span of 9 bases. The CDR3 here is CSASVPFNQPQHF. The CDR3 nucleotides are TGCAGTGCTAGCGTGCCTTTCAATCAGCCCCAGCATTTT.

The V and J genes are TRBV9 and TRBJ2-7; perhaps TRBD2 as D (6 bases). V lost 7 bases and J lost 3, with 14 bases in between. CDR3 length: 13 residues. Germline CDR1 and CDR2: SGDLS and YYNGEE. In DNA form, the CDR3 reads TGTGCCAGCTCCGGGAGAAACGACTACGAGCAGTACTTC. Protein product: CASSGRNDYEQYF. The full variable domain, rest sourced from reference TRBV9 and TRBJ2-7, is DSGVTQTPKHLITATGQRVTLRCSPRSGDLSVYWYQQSLDQGLQFLIQYYNGEERAKGNILERFSAQQFPDLHSELNLSSLELGDSALYFCASSGRNDYEQYFGPGTRLTVT.

The chain joins TRBV7-9 to TRBJ1-4; D is unclear. Trimming shortened V by 5 bases and J by 7 bases, and 14 bases separated the two germline ends. Germline V gene data show CDR1 as SEHNR and CDR2 as FQNEAQ (reference sequence). CDR3 length: 14 residues. The DNA for the CDR3 is TGTGCCAGCAGCCTACCGGTAGGAGGTGAAAAACTGTTTTTT. This codes for CASSLPVGGEKLFF.

This clonotype was counted a few times. The chain links TRBV4-1 to TRBJ1-1; D gene unclear. CDR1 MGHRA and CDR2 YSYEKL come from the germline V gene. The CDR3 totals 13 residues. V dropped 0 bases and J dropped 5 bases, with 7 bases sitting between them. This CDR3 is CASSQDRQTEAFF. The CDR3 DNA sequence: TGCGCCAGCAGCCAAGATAGGCAAACTGAAGCTTTCTTT.

This clonotype was counted a few times. V usage is TRBV5-1 and J usage is TRBJ1-1; the match to TRBD1 covers 8 bases. Germline V CDR1 and CDR2: SGHRS, YFSETQ. The CDR3 length is 13 residues. Losses at the gene ends were 4 bases for V and 3 bases for J; bases not matched to a gene: 2. CDR3 in amino acids: CASSPQGDTEAFF. The CDR3 nucleotides read TGCGCCAGCAGCCCACAGGGGGACACTGAAGCTTTCTTT.

The chain links TRBV15 to TRBJ1-2, with a weak D call TRBD1 (6 bases). The CDR3 is 13 amino acids. Germline V CDR1 and CDR2: LNHNV, YYDKDF (reference sequence). Trimming took 5 bases from V and 8 from J, leaving 15 bases between them. The CDR3 spells CATSPGQMTGYTF. In nucleotides, the CDR3 is TGTGCCACCAGCCCCGGACAGATGACGGGCTACACCTTC.

This clonotype was observed a handful of times. The CDR3 region is CSVETRTGQETQYF. CDR3 DNA: TGCAGCGTTGAAACCCGGACGGGACAAGAGACCCAGTACTTC. V gene TRBV29-1 combines with J gene TRBJ2-5; D possibly corresponds to TRBD2 (5 bases). The CDR3 is 14 amino acids. CDR1 and CDR2 (germline): SQVTM, ANQGSEA. Deletions cut 2 bases from V and 2 bases from J, with 12 bases between.

The chain joins TRBV4-3 to TRBJ2-1; D not resolved. The germline CDR1 and CDR2 sequences are LGHNA and YSLEER. The CDR3 loop spans 12 amino acids. V was clipped by 1 base and J by 8 bases, with 6 bases between them. The CDR3, as DNA: TGCGCCAGCAGCCAAGTGCCGGATGAGCAGTTCTTC. This codes for CASSQVPDEQFF.

The J gene is TRBJ2-6, the V gene TRBV19; no definite D call. V lost 10 bases to trimming and J lost 4 bases, with 14 bases between them. Germline assignment: CDR1 LNHDA and CDR2 SQIVND (reference sequence). This CDR3 is built from 14 residues. The chain's CDR3 is CATCDISGANVLTF. Here the CDR3 DNA reads TGTGCCACCTGCGACATTTCCGGGGCCAACGTCCTGACTTTC.

The chain uses TRBV7-2 and TRBJ1-5; unclear D gene. Trimming removed 2 bases from V and 0 bases from J, with 8 bases in between. This CDR3 is 15 amino acids long. Germline CDR1 and CDR2: SGHTA and FQGNSA. CDR3 sequence (DNA): TGTGCCAGCAGCTTATCAGTGTATAGCAATCAGCCCCAGCATTTT. Its translation is CASSLSVYSNQPQHF.